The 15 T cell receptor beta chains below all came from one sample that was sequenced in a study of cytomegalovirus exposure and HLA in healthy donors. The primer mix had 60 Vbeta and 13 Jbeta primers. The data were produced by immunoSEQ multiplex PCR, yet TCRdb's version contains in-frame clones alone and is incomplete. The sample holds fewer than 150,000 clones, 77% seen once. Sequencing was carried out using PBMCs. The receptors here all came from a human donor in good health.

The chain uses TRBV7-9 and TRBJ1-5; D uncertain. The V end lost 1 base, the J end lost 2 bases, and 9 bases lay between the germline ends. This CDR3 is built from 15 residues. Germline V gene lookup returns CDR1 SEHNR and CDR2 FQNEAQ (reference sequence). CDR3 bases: TGTGCCAGCAGCTTAGAGGTTGGAGGCAATCAGCCCCAGCATTTT. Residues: CASSLEVGGNQPQHF.

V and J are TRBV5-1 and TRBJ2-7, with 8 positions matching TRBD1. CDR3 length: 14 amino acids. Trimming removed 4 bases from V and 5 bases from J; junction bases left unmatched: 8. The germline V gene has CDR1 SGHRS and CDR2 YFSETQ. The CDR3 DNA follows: TGCGCCAGCAGCCCCGGAGACAGGGGCAACGAGCAGTACTTC. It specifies CASSPGDRGNEQYF.

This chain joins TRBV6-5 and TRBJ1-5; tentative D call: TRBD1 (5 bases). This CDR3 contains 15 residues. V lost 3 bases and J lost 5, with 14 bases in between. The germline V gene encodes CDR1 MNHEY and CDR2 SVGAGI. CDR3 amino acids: CASSYSGGLDQPQHF. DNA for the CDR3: TGTGCCAGCAGTTATTCGGGGGGTTTGGATCAGCCCCAGCATTTT.

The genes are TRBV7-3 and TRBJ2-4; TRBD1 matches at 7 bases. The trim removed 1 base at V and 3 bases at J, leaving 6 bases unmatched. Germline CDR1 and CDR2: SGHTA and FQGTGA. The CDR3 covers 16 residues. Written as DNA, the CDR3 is TGTGCCAGCAGCTTAAGGACAGGCGGATTCAAAAACATTCAGTACTTC. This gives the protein CASSLRTGGFKNIQYF.

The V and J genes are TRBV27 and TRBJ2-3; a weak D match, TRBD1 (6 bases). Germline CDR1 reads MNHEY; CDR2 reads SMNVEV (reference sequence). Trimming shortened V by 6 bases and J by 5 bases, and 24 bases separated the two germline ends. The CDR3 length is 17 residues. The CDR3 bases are TGTGCCAGCAGGCCCTCAGGCGTTACAGGGTTGGAAGATACGCAGTATTTT. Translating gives CASRPSGVTGLEDTQYF.

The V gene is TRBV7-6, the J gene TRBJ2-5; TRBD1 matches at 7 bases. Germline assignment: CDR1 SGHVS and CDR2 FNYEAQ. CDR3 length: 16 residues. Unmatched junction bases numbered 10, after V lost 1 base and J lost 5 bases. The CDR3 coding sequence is TGTGCCAGCAGCTTAGGGGTCCCGACAGGGACGGAGACCCAGTACTTC. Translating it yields CASSLGVPTGTETQYF.

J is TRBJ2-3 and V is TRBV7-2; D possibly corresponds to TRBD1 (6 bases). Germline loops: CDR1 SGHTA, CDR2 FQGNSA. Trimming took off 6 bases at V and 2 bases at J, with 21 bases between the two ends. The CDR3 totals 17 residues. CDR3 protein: CASSYPGHPLVTDTQYF. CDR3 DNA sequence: TGTGCCAGCAGTTACCCGGGACACCCGTTGGTCACAGATACGCAGTATTTT.

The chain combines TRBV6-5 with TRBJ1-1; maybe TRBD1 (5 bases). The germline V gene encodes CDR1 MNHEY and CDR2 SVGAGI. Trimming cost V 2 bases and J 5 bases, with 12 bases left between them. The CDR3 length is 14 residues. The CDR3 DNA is TGTGCCAGCAGTTACGGTGGGGGGACGACTGAAGCTTTCTTT. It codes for CASSYGGGTTEAFF.

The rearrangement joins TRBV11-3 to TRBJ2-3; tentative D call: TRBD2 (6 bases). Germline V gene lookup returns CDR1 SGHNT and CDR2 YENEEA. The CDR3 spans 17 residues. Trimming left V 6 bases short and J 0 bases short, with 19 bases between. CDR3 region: CASSFQTLGGSTDTQYF. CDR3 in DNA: TGTGCCAGCAGTTTTCAAACCCTCGGGGGTAGCACAGATACGCAGTATTTT.

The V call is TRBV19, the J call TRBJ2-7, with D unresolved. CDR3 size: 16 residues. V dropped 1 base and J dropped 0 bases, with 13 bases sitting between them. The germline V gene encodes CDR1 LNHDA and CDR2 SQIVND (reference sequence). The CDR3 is CASSIGVWADSYEQYF. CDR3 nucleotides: TGTGCCAGTAGTATAGGGGTGTGGGCAGACTCCTACGAGCAGTACTTC.

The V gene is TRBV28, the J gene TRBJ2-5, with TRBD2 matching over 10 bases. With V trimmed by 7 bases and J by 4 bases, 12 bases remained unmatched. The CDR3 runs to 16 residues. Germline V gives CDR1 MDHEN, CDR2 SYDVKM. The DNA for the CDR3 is TGTGCCAGCATGAGGTCTAGCGGGAGTATGTCAGAGACCCAGTACTTC. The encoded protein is CASMRSSGSMSETQYF.

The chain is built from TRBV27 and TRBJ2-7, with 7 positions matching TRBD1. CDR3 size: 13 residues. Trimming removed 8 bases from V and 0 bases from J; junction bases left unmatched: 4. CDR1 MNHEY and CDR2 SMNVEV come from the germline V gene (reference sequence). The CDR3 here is CASLRQGSYEQYF. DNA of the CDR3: TGTGCCAGCCTCCGACAGGGCTCCTACGAGCAGTACTTC.

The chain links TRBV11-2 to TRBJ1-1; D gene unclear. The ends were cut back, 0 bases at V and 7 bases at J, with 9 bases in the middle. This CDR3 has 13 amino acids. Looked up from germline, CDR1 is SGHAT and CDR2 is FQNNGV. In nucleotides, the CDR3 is TGTGCCAGCAGCTTAGATGGCCTTAATGAAGCTTTCTTT. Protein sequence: CASSLDGLNEAFF.

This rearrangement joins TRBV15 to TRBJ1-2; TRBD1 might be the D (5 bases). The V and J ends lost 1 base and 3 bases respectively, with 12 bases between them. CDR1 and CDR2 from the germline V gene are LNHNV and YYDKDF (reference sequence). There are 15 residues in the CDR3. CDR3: CATSRGGGSDYGYTF. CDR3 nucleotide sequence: TGTGCCACCAGCAGAGGGGGGGGATCGGACTATGGCTACACCTTC.

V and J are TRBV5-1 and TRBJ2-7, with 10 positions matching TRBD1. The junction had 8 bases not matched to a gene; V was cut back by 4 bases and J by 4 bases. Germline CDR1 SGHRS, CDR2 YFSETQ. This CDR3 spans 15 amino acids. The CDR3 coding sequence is TGCGCCAGCAGCCGACGGACAGGGGGGGGGTACGAGCAGTACTTC. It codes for CASSRRTGGGYEQYF.